One and the same sample provided the 16 T cell receptor beta chains below, sequenced in a study of resident and recirculating memory T cells in vitiligo. The data were produced by immunoSEQ multiplex PCR, yet TCRdb's version contains in-frame clones alone and is incomplete. Of tens of thousands of clones in the sample, roughly nine tenths are singletons; the top ten hold 4% to 5.5%. Specimen: blood. The receptor set was obtained from a male donor with vitiligo.

V gene TRBV4-2 combines with J gene TRBJ2-1; a weak D match, TRBD2 (6 bases). The V and J ends lost 4 bases and 0 bases respectively, with 10 bases between them. In germline, CDR1 is LGHNA, CDR2 YNFKEQ. CDR3 length equals 15 residues. The CDR3 DNA follows: TGTGCCAGCAGCCCCGGGGGTCTCTCCTACAATGAGCAGTTCTTC. This encodes CASSPGGLSYNEQFF.

This clone was seen once. The gene calls are TRBV6-6 and TRBJ2-3; 7 nucleotides agree with TRBD2. The CDR3 is 14 amino acids. V shed 3 bases, J shed 6 bases, and the junction held 6 bases outside the gene matches. CDR1 is MNHNY and CDR2 is SVGAGI in the germline V gene (reference sequence). CDR3 in amino acids: CASSYGGVRDTQYF. CDR3 coding DNA: TGTGCCAGCAGTTATGGGGGGGTAAGGGATACGCAGTATTTT.

This sequence joins TRBV14 and TRBJ1-3, with 10 nucleotides matching TRBD1. V lost 3 bases and J lost 4; bases outside the gene matches: 3. In germline, CDR1 is SGHDN, CDR2 FVKESK. The CDR3 extends over 15 amino acids. Here the CDR3 reads CASSQGQGKGNTIYF. The CDR3 DNA is TGTGCCAGCAGCCAGGGACAGGGGAAAGGAAACACCATATATTTT. Using reference TRBV14 and TRBJ1-3 for the parts outside the CDR3, the full variable domain is EAGVTQFPSHSVIEKGQTVTLRCDPISGHDNLYWYRRVMGKEIKFLLHFVKESKQDESGMPNNRFLAERTGGTYSTLKVQPAELEDSGVYFCASSQGQGKGNTIYFGEGSWLTVV.

This clone was recorded only once. The gene calls are TRBV2 and TRBJ1-6; D may be TRBD1 (5 bases). Trimming removed 1 base at V and 8 bases at J, with 12 bases between. This CDR3 comprises 15 residues. Per germline, CDR1 SNHLY and CDR2 FYNNEI. CDR3 nucleotides: TGTGCCAGCAGTGAAGTCGCAGGGTCTTATTCACCCCTCCACTTT. Residues: CASSEVAGSYSPLHF.

The chain combines TRBV7-8 with TRBJ2-6, with TRBD1 as a possible D gene (5 bases). V lost 5 bases, J lost 5 bases, and 22 bases lay in between. The CDR3 sequence is 18 residues long. Per germline, CDR1 SGHVS and CDR2 FQNEAQ. CDR3 coding DNA: TGTGCCAGCAGCACGACAGAGTTCCCACAAAGTCGGGCCAACGTCCTGACTTTC. Translating gives CASSTTEFPQSRANVLTF.

The J gene is TRBJ1-1, the V gene TRBV6-4; no firm D call. Germline V CDR1 and CDR2: MRHNA, SNTAGT. The CDR3 spans 15 residues. V lost 6 bases and J lost 3, with 17 bases in between. CDR3 in DNA: TGTGCCAGCAGACGCACCTTCCTGAGTGACACTGAAGCTTTCTTT. This sequence encodes CASRRTFLSDTEAFF.

The chain is built from TRBV28 and TRBJ1-2; 7 bases align to TRBD1. CDR1 and CDR2 (germline): MDHEN, SYDVKM. V lost 6 bases, J lost 4 bases, and 2 bases stayed unmatched. CDR3 length: 12 residues. The CDR3 loop reads CASRAGGYGYTF. The CDR3 DNA reads as TGTGCCAGCAGAGCAGGGGGCTATGGCTACACCTTC.

The CDR3 protein is CASSHVSTGTGNTIYF. The CDR3 bases are TGCGCCAGCAGCCATGTAAGCACAGGGACTGGAAACACCATATATTTT. This sequence joins TRBV4-3 and TRBJ1-3; tentatively, D is TRBD1 (6 bases). Trimming took 3 bases from V and 2 from J, leaving 14 bases between them. Germline V lookup: CDR1 LGHNA, CDR2 YSLEER. The CDR3 contains 16 residues.

The chain uses TRBV30 and TRBJ1-2; possibly TRBD1 for D (5 bases). Germline V gene sequence: CDR1 GTSNPN, CDR2 SVGIG (reference sequence). The CDR3 sequence is 12 residues long. V was pared by 4 bases and J by 4 bases, with 10 bases between. The CDR3 sequence: CAWTGNSYGYTF. The CDR3 DNA follows: TGTGCCTGGACAGGGAATAGCTATGGCTACACCTTC.

This rearrangement joins TRBV9 to TRBJ2-2; 7 nucleotides align to TRBD1. This CDR3 spans 14 amino acids. Germline V gives CDR1 SGDLS, CDR2 YYNGEE. V shed 3 bases, J shed 6 bases, and the junction held 5 bases outside the gene matches. The CDR3: CASSAAGGAGELFF. CDR3 bases: TGTGCCAGCAGCGCGGCAGGGGGTGCCGGGGAGCTGTTTTTT.

The V and J genes are TRBV6-6 and TRBJ1-3; maybe TRBD1 (5 bases). Between the trimmed V and J ends, which lost 5 bases and 1 base, there was a span of 15 bases. This CDR3 contains 16 residues. Germline V gene data show CDR1 as MNHNY and CDR2 as SVGAGI (reference sequence). The CDR3: CASSDYFGTSGNTIYF. The CDR3 region has the DNA TGTGCCAGCAGTGACTACTTCGGGACTTCTGGAAACACCATATATTTT.

CDR3 loop: CASSHRRGQGVSNQPQHF. Written as DNA, the CDR3 is TGTGCCAGCAGTCACCGTCGGGGACAGGGGGTTAGCAATCAGCCCCAGCATTTT. The V and J genes are TRBV5-6 and TRBJ1-5; 11 positions agree with TRBD1. The CDR3 is made up of 18 amino acids. Germline CDR1 reads SGHDT; CDR2 reads YYEEEE. After removal of 5 bases from V and 0 bases from J, the junction contained 10 bases not matched to a gene.

This sequence joins TRBV5-1 and TRBJ2-1; 10 bases map to TRBD1. Losses at the gene ends were 4 bases for V and 7 bases for J; bases not matched to a gene: 11. CDR1 and CDR2 from the germline V gene are SGHRS and YFSETQ. The CDR3 loop spans 16 amino acids. The CDR3 is CASSITSGTGVNEQFF. CDR3 DNA: TGCGCCAGCAGCATTACATCCGGGACAGGGGTGAATGAGCAGTTCTTC.

This clone was recorded only once. This rearrangement joins TRBV10-3 to TRBJ2-2, with 8 bases fitting TRBD2. Unmatched junction bases numbered 11, after V lost 8 bases and J lost 0 bases. The CDR3 is made up of 17 amino acids. Looked up from germline, CDR1 is ENHRY and CDR2 is SYGVKD. CDR3 DNA sequence: TGTGCCATCGCCATCGCCGGGGGGGGCCCGAACACCGGGGAGCTGTTTTTT. Translated, it gives CAIAIAGGGPNTGELFF.

V is TRBV7-9 and J is TRBJ1-4; D perhaps matches TRBD1 (5 bases). Germline values: CDR1 SEHNR, CDR2 FQNEAQ (reference sequence). CDR3 length: 15 residues. V lost 5 bases and J 8 bases, leaving 18 bases between the germline ends. The CDR3 protein is CASSGETAPLEKLFF. As DNA, the CDR3 is TGTGCCAGCAGCGGTGAGACAGCCCCTCTGGAAAAACTGTTTTTT.

By its share, this clone is medium-sized. The chain combines TRBV4-3 with TRBJ2-6, with a weak D call TRBD1 (6 bases). The germline V gene has CDR1 LGHNA and CDR2 YSLEER. V was clipped by 0 bases and J by 2 bases, with 8 bases between them. The CDR3 has 16 amino acids. DNA for the CDR3: TGCGCCAGCAGCCAAGATGGGGGCGCTGGGGCCAACGTCCTGACTTTC. Translated: CASSQDGGAGANVLTF.